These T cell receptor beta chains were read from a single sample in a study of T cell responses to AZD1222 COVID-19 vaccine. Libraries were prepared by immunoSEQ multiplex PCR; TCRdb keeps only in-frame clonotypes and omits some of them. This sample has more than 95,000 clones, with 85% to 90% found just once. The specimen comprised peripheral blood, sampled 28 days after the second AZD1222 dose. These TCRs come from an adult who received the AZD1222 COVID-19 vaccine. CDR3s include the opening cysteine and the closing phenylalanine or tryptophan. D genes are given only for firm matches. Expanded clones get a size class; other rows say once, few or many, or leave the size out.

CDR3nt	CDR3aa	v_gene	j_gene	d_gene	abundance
TGTGCCAGCAGTGAAGGCGTCAGGAGAATGAACACTGAAGCTTTCTTT	CASSEGVRRMNTEAFF	TRBV6-1	TRBJ1-1	-	-
TGTGCCTGGAAAGGAGCGGGGGGGCCTTCCGGGGAGCTGTTTTTT	CAWKGAGGPSGELFF	TRBV30	TRBJ2-2	TRBD2	-
TGCGCCAGCAGCCAAGAGCGAGATCAGCCCCAGCATTTT	CASSQERDQPQHF	TRBV4-1	TRBJ1-5	-	-
TGTGCCAGCAGTGACCGGGGTGAGCAGTTCTTC	CASSDRGEQFF	TRBV6-1	TRBJ2-1	-	-
TGTGCCATCAGTGATTGGACAGGGGGGAACACAGATACGCAGTATTTT	CAISDWTGGNTDTQYF	TRBV10-3	TRBJ2-3	TRBD1	-
TGCAGCGTTGCGACTAGCGGTTTGTACGGGACCCAGTACTTC	CSVATSGLYGTQYF	TRBV29-1	TRBJ2-5	TRBD2	-
TGTGCCAGCTCACCAGGGGCAGGGCACCAAGAGACCCAGTACTTC	CASSPGAGHQETQYF	TRBV18	TRBJ2-5	-	-
TGTGCCAGCTCACCGGGGGCCCTCACAGATACGCAGTATTTT	CASSPGALTDTQYF	TRBV18	TRBJ2-3	-	-
TGTGCCAGCAGCTTAGAGGTGGGGCGGTTTATAGGCTACACCTTC	CASSLEVGRFIGYTF	TRBV7-2	TRBJ1-2	-	-
TGTGCCAGCAGTGAATCTTTCCAGGGGGTTGCCAACACTGAAGCTTTCTTT	CASSESFQGVANTEAFF	TRBV6-1	TRBJ1-1	TRBD1	-
TGCGCCAGCAGCTTGGACAGGGGCACCTACGAGCAGTACTTC	CASSLDRGTYEQYF	TRBV4-1	TRBJ2-7	TRBD1	-
TGTGCCAGTAGTATAGGGGGGTATCAGCCCCAGCATTTT	CASSIGGYQPQHF	TRBV19	TRBJ1-5	-	once
TGTGCCAGCAGTTACAGGGCAGGTGATAGCAATCAGCCCCAGCATTTT	CASSYRAGDSNQPQHF	TRBV6-2/TRBV6-3	TRBJ1-5	-	few
TGTGCCAGCAGTTGGTTCAGGGGTGAGGGAGCTTTCTTT	CASSWFRGEGAFF	TRBV12-3/TRBV12-4	TRBJ1-1	-	-
TGTGCCAGCAGTTTACGGACAGGCGGGTACATCGCTTTCTTT	CASSLRTGGYIAFF	TRBV27	TRBJ1-1	TRBD1	-
TGTGCCTGGAGTGTACTGAGGCAGGGGGGTGAAGCTTTCTTT	CAWSVLRQGGEAFF	TRBV30	TRBJ1-1	TRBD1	-
TGTGCCAGCAGTTTCTCTTCACCGGGACAGGGGGACACTGAAGCTTTCTTT	CASSFSSPGQGDTEAFF	TRBV27	TRBJ1-1	TRBD1	few